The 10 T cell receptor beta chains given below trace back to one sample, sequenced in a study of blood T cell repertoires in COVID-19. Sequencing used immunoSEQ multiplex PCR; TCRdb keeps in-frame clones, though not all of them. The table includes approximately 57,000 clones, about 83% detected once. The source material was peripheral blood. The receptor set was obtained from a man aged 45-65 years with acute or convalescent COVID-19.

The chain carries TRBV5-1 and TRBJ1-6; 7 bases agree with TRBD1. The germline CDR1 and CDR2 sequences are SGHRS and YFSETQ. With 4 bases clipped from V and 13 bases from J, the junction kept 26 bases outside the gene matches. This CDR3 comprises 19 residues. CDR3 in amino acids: CASSLTGATRSFRPSPLHF. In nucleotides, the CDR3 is TGCGCCAGCAGCCTTACAGGGGCTACAAGGAGTTTTCGGCCCTCCCCCCTCCACTTT.

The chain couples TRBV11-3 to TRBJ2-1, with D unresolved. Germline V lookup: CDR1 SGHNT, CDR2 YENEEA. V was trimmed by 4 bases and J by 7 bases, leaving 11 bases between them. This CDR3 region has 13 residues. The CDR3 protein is CASSYQQHNEQFF. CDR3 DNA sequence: TGTGCCAGCAGCTACCAACAGCATAATGAGCAGTTCTTC.

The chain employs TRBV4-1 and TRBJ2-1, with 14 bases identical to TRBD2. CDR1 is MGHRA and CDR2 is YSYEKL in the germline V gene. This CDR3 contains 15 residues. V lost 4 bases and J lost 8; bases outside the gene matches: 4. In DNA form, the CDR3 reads TGCGCCAGCAGCCCGATGGGACTAGCGGGAGATGAGCAGTTCTTC. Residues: CASSPMGLAGDEQFF.

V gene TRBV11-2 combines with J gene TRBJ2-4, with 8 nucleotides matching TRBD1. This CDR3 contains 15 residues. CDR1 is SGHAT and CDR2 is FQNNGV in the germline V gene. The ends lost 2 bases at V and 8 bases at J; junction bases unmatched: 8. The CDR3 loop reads CASSLFGQGNYIQYF. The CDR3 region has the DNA TGTGCCAGCAGCTTATTCGGACAGGGAAACTACATTCAGTACTTC.

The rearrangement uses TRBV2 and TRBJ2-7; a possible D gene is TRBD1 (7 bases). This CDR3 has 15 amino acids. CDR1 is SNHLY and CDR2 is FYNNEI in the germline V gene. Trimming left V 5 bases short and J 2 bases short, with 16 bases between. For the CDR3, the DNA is TGTGCCAGCAGTAGACAGGGAGGCAGGCCCTACGAGCAGTACTTC. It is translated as CASSRQGGRPYEQYF.

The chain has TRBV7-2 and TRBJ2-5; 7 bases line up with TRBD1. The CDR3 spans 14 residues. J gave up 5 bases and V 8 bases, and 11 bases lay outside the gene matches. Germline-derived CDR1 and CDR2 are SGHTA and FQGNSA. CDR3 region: CASREGASWETQYF. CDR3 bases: TGTGCCAGCCGAGAGGGGGCTAGCTGGGAGACCCAGTACTTC. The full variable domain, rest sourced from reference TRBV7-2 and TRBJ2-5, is GAGVSQSPSNKVTEKGKDVELRCDPISGHTALYWYRQSLGQGLEFLIYFQGNSAPDKSGLPSDRFSAERTGGSVSTLTIQRTQQEDSAVYLCASREGASWETQYFGPGTRLLVL.

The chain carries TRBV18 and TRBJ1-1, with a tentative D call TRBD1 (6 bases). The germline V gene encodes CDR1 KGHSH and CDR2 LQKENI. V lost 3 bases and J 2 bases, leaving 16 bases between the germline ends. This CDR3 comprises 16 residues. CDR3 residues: CASSPRGGGFNTEAFF. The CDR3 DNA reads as TGTGCCAGCTCACCCAGGGGCGGAGGTTTCAACACTGAAGCTTTCTTT.

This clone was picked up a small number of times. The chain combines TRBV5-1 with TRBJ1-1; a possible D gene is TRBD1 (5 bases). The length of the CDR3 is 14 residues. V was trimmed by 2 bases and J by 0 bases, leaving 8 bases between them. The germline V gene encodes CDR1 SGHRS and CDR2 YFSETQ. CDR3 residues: CASSFQGMNTEAFF. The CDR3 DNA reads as TGCGCCAGCAGCTTCCAGGGCATGAACACTGAAGCTTTCTTT.

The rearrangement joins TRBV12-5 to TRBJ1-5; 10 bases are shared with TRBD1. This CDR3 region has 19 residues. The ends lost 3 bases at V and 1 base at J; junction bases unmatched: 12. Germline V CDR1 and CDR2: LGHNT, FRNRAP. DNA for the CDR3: TGTGCTAGTGGTTTTGGGAGGGACAGGGGAGAGTTGAGCAATCAGCCCCAGCATTTT. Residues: CASGFGRDRGELSNQPQHF.

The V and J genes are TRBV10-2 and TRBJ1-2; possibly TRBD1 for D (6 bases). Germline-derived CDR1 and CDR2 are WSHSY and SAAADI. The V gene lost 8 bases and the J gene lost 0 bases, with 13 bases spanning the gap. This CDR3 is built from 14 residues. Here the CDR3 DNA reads TGCGCCAGCGGGACAACAATGGCTAACTATGGCTACACCTTC. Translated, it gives CASGTTMANYGYTF.